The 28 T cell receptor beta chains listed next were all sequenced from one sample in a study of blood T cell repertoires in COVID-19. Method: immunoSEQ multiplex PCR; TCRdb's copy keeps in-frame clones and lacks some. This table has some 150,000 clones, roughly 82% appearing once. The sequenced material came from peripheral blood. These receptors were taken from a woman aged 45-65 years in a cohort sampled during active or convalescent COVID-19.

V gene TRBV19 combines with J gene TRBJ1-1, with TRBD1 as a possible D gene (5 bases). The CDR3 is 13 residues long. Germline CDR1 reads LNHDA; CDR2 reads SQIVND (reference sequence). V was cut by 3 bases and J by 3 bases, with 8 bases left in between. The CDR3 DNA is TGTGCCAGTAGTATGACAGTGGACACTGAAGCTTTCTTT. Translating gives CASSMTVDTEAFF.

The chain's CDR3 is CASSFWRAGDTQYF. For the CDR3, the DNA is TGTGCCAGCAGCTTCTGGAGGGCGGGGGATACGCAGTATTTT. V and J are TRBV11-2 and TRBJ2-3; maybe TRBD2 (6 bases). This CDR3 spans 14 amino acids. V lost 3 bases to trimming and J lost 6 bases, with 13 bases between them. Germline-derived CDR1 and CDR2 are SGHAT and FQNNGV.

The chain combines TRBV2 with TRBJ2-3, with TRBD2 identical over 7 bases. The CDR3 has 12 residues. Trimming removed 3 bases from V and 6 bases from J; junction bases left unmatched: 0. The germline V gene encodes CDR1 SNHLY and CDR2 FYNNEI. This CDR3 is CASSEGGDTQYF. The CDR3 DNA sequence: TGTGCCAGCAGTGAGGGGGGGGATACGCAGTATTTT.

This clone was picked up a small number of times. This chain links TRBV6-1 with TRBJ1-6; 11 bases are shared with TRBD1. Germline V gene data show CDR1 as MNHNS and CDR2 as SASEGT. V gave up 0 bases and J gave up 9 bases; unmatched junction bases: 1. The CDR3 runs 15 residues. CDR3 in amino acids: CASSEAGTGGSPLHF. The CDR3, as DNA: TGTGCCAGCAGTGAAGCCGGGACAGGGGGTTCACCCCTCCACTTT.

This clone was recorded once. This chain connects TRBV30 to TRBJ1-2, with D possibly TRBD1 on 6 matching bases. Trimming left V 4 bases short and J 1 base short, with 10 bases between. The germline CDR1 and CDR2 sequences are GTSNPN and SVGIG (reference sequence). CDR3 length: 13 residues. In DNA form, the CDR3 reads TGTGCCTGGATCCGGGACATTAACTATGGCTACACCTTC. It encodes CAWIRDINYGYTF. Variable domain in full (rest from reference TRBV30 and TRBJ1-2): SQTIHQWPATLVQPVGSPLSLECTVEGTSNPNLYWYRQAAGRGLQLLFYSVGIGQISSEVPQNLSASRPQDRQFILSSKKLLLSDSGFYLCAWIRDINYGYTFGSGTRLTVV.

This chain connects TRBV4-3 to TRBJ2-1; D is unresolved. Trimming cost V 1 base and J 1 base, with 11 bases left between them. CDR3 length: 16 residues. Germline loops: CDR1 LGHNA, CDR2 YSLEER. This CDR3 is CASSQAAGNSYNEQFF. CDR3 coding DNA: TGCGCCAGCAGCCAAGCGGCAGGTAATTCCTACAATGAGCAGTTCTTC.

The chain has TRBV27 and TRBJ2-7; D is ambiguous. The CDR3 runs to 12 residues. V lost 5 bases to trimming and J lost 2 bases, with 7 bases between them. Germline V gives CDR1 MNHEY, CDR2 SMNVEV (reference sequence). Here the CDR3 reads CASSPSPYEQYF. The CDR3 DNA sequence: TGTGCCAGCAGTCCCTCCCCCTACGAGCAGTACTTC.

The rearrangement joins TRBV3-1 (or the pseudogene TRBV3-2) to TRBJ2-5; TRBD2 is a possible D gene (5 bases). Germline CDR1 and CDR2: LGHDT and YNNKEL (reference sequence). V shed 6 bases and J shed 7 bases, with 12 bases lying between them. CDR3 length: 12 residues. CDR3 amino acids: CASSETRGTQYF. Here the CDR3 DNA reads TGTGCCAGCAGTGAAACCCGGGGGACCCAGTACTTC.

This CDR3 reads CASSLGGRSEKLFF. Written as DNA, the CDR3 is TGTGCCAGCAGCTTGGGGGGGCGGAGCGAAAAACTGTTTTTT. The V and J genes are TRBV5-4 and TRBJ1-4; D might be TRBD1 (6 bases). Germline V gene lookup returns CDR1 SGHNT and CDR2 YYREEE (reference sequence). Trimming took 0 bases from V and 8 from J, leaving 11 bases between them. The CDR3 sequence is 14 residues long.

DNA of the CDR3: TGCAGTGCTAGTCATGGGCACCCCTCCTACAATGAGCAGTTCTTC. It codes for CSASHGHPSYNEQFF. This rearrangement joins TRBV20-1 to TRBJ2-1, with D unclear. Germline CDR1 is DFQATT and CDR2 is SNEGSKA (reference sequence). This CDR3 is 15 amino acids long. V lost 3 bases to trimming and J lost 0 bases, with 12 bases between them.

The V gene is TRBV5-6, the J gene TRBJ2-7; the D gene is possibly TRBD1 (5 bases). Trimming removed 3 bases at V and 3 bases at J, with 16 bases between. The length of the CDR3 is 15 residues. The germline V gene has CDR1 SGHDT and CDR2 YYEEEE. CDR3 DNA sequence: TGTGCCAGCAGCTCGCAGGGTGTAGTACACTACGAGCAGTACTTC. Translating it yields CASSSQGVVHYEQYF. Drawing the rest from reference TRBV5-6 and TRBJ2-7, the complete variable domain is DAGVTQSPTHLIKTRGQQVTLRCSPKSGHDTVSWYQQALGQGPQFIFQYYEEEERQRGNFPDRFSGHQFPNYSSELNVNALLLGDSALYLCASSSQGVVHYEQYFGPGTRLTVT.

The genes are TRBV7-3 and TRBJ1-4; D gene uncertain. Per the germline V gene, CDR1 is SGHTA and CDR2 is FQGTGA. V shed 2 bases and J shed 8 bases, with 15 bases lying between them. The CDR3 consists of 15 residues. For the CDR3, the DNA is TGTGCCAGCAGCTTAGTCGGCGGGGTAGGAGAAAAACTGTTTTTT. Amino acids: CASSLVGGVGEKLFF.

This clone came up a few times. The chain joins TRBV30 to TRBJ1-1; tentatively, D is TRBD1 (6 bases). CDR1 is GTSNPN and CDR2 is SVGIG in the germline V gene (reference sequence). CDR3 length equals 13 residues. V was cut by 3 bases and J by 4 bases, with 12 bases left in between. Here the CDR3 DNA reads TGTGCCTGGAGGGGACAACCCAGCACTGAAGCTTTCTTT. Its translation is CAWRGQPSTEAFF. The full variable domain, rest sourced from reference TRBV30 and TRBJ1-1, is SQTIHQWPATLVQPVGSPLSLECTVEGTSNPNLYWYRQAAGRGLQLLFYSVGIGQISSEVPQNLSASRPQDRQFILSSKKLLLSDSGFYLCAWRGQPSTEAFFGQGTRLTVV.

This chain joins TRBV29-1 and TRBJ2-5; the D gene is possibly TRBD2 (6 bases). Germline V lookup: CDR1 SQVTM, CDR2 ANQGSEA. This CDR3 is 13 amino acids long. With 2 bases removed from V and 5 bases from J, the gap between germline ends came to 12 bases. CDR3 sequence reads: CSVERLEGETQYF. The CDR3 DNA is TGCAGCGTTGAACGACTAGAGGGGGAGACCCAGTACTTC.

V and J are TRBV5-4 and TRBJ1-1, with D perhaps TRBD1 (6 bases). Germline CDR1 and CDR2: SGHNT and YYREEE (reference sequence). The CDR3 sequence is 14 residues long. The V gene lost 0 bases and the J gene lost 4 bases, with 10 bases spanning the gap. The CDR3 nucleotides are TGTGCCAGCAGCTTGGGACAGGCGTCCACTGAAGCTTTCTTT. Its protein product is CASSLGQASTEAFF.

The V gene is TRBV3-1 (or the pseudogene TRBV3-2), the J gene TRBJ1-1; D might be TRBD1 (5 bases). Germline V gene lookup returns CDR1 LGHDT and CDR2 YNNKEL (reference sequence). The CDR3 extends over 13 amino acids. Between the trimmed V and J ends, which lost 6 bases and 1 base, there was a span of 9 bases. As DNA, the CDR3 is TGTGCCAGCAGGGGACTGCAGAACACTGAAGCTTTCTTT. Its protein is CASRGLQNTEAFF.

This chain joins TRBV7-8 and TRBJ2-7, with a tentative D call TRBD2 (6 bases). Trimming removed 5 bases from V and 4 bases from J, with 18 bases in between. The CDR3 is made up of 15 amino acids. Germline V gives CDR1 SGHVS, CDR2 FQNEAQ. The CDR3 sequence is CASSGGVGGAYEQYF. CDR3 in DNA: TGTGCCAGCAGCGGCGGAGTTGGCGGGGCGTACGAGCAGTACTTC.

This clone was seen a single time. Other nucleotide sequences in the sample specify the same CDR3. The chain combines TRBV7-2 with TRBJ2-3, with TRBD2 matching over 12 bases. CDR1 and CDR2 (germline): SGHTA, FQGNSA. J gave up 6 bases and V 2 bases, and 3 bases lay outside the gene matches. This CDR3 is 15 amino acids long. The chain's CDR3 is CASSLSSGGVDTQYF. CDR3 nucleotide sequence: TGTGCCAGCAGCTTATCTAGCGGGGGGGTCGATACGCAGTATTTT.

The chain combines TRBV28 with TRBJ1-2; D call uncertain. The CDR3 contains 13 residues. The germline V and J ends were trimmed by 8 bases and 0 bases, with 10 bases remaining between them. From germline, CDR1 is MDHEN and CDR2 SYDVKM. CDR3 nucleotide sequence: TGTGCCAGCGGCCTGAAAGCTAACTATGGCTACACCTTC. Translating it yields CASGLKANYGYTF.

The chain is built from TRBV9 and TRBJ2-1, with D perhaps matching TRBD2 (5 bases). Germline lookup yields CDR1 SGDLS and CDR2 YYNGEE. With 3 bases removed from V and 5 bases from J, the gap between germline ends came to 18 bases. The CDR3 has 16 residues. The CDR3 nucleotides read TGTGCCAGCAGCGCTCCCTCGTCTAGGAGGAACAATGAGCAGTTCTTC. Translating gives CASSAPSSRRNNEQFF.

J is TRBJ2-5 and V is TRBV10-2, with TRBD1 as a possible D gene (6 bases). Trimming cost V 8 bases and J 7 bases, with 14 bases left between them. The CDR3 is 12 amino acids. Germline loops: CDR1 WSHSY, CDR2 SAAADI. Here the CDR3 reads CASRTALGTQYF. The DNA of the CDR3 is TGCGCCAGCCGGACAGCTCTGGGGACCCAGTACTTC.

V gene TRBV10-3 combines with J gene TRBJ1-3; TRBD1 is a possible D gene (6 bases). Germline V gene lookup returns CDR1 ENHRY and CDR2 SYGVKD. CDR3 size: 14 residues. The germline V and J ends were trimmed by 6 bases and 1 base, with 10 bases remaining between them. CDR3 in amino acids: CAIRQGASGNTIYF. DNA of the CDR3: TGTGCCATCAGACAGGGAGCTTCTGGAAACACCATATATTTT.

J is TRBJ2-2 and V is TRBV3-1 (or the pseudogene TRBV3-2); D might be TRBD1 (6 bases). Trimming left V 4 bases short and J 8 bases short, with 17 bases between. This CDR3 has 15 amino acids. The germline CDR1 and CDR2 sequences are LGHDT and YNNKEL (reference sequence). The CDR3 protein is CASSPRGQSRGELFF. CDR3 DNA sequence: TGTGCCAGCAGCCCCAGGGGCCAGAGCCGGGGGGAGCTGTTTTTT.

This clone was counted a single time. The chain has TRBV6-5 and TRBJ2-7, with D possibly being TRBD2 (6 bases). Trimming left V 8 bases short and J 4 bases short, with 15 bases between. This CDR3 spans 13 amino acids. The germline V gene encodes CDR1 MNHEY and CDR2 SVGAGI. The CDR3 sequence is CASPRREKYEQYF. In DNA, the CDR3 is TGTGCCAGCCCCAGACGGGAGAAATACGAGCAGTACTTC.

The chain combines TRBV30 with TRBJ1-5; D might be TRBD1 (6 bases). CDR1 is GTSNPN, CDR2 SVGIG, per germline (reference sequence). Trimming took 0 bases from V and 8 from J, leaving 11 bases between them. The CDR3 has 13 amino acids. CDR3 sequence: CAWSVQGNEPQHF. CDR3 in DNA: TGTGCCTGGAGTGTACAGGGAAACGAGCCCCAGCATTTT.

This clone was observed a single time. CDR3 sequence: CASSLIGVEAFF. The DNA of the CDR3 is TGCGCCAGCAGCTTAATTGGAGTTGAAGCTTTCTTT. V and J are TRBV5-1 and TRBJ1-1; no firm D call. CDR3 length: 12 amino acids. Trimming left V 2 bases short and J 7 bases short, with 9 bases between. Per germline, CDR1 SGHRS and CDR2 YFSETQ.

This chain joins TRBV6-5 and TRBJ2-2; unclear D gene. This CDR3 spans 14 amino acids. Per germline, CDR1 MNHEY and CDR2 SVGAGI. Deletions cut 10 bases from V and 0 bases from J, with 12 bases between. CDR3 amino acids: CATHLDSNTGELFF. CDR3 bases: TGTGCCACCCATTTAGATTCGAACACCGGGGAGCTGTTTTTT.

Written as DNA, the CDR3 is TGTGCCAGCAGTGATTGGGGACTGGACCAAGAGACCCAGTACTTC. Amino acid sequence: CASSDWGLDQETQYF. The chain combines TRBV6-4 with TRBJ2-5, with D maybe TRBD2 (6 bases). The CDR3 totals 15 residues. V was trimmed by 3 bases and J by 0 bases, leaving 11 bases between them. In germline, CDR1 is MRHNA, CDR2 SNTAGT.